Sequencing of this TCR beta chain was carried out in a study of T cells after yellow fever vaccination. Findings and caveats of the study: Weaker, the secondary response peaked sooner, at day 5 versus 15. Clonotype sharing between CD4 and CD8 compartments was small.

The sample holds a few counts of this clonotype. The antigen is undetermined. In TCRdb, the 5' RACE reads were re-called with MiXCR into one record per CDR3 protein. Found here are some 350,000 distinct CDR3 sequences, over 5% of them singletons; the top ten hold 15%. The receptor's source is a man aged 25 to 40 who received the YFV17D yellow fever vaccine. The sample here was PBMCs, taken 5 days after the yellow fever booster vaccination.

CDR3 in DNA: TGCAGTGTCAAAGGCAGGCTGGGGAACGGGGAGCAGTTCTTC. Translation: CSVKGRLGNGEQFF. The rearrangement links TRBV20-1 to TRBJ2-1, with no clear D. Germline V gene sequence: CDR1 DFQATT, CDR2 SNEGSKA (reference sequence). The ends were cut back, 7 bases at V and 10 bases at J, with 23 bases in the middle. The CDR3 length is 14 residues.